One TCR beta chain is described in this entry. Its antigen is not known. These data are taken from a study of T-cell memory formation after mild COVID-19. One entry per CDR3 protein, called by TCRdb with MiXCR from the 5' RACE reads. The sample includes 55,000 to 65,000 distinct CDR3 sequences, over 7.5% of them seen just once. Findings of the study overall: Of the contracting clones, CD4+ ones lay mainly in CM and EM, and CD8+ ones in EMRA. Some responding clones appeared in pre-infection memory, suggesting cross-reactive memory joined.

The length of the CDR3 is 14 residues. Trimming left V 7 bases short and J 4 bases short, with 16 bases between. Germline V gives CDR1 LNHDA, CDR2 SQIVND (reference sequence). This sequence joins TRBV19 and TRBJ1-1; a possible D gene is TRBD1 (6 bases). The sequencing input was PBMCs or a T cell subset sorted from them (not recorded which). This clonotype originated in a young man who had mild COVID-19 (a few samples of this study predate the infection). Cell type and time point are not known. Here the CDR3 reads CASNSGRGPTEAFF. CDR3 nucleotide sequence: TGTGCCAGTAATTCTGGGCGGGGGCCCACTGAAGCTTTCTTT.